This record looks at one T cell receptor beta chain sequence and its context. In the source study's methods: Using reference gene primer amplification, nucleated cell counts were estimated. Method: immunoSEQ multiplex PCR; TCRdb's copy keeps in-frame clones and lacks some. V and J calls and clone size follow that table, whereas D and trimming were derived from the DNA. In the table there are under 250,000 clones, 82% of which are singletons. The data are from a study of blood T cell repertoires in COVID-19. Study-level background: In each case, the material was cDNA or gDNA derived from T cells, B-cell-depleted T cells, or PBMCs.

The CDR3 covers 14 residues. Losses at the gene ends were 0 bases for V and 5 bases for J; bases not matched to a gene: 5. Germline-derived CDR1 and CDR2 are SGHNT and YYREEE (reference sequence). This clonotype was obtained from a woman in her 70s with acute or convalescent COVID-19. Sequenced sample: peripheral blood. The chain employs TRBV5-4 and TRBJ2-7; TRBD2 matches 7 bases. The CDR3 coding sequence is TGTGCCAGCAGCTTGGAAGCGGGGATCAACGAGCAGTACTTC. Translation gives CASSLEAGINEQYF.